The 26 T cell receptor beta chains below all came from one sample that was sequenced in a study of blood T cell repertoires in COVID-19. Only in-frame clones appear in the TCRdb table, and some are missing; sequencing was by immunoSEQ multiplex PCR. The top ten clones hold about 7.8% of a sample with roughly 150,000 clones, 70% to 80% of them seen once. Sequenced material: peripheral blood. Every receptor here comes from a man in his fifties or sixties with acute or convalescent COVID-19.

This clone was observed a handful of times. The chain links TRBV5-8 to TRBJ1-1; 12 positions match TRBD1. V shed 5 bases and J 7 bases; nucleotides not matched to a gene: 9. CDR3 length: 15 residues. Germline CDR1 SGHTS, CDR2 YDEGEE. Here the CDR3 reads CASRSPGTGGIEAFF. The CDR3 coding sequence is TGTGCCAGCAGATCACCTGGGACAGGGGGCATTGAAGCTTTCTTT.

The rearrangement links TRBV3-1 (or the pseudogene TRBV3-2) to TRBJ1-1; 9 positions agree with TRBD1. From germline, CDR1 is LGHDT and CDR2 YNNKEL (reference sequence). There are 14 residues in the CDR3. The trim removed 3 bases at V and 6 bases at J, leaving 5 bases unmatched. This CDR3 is CASSQGQGNSEAFF. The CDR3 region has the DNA TGTGCCAGCAGCCAGGGACAGGGAAACTCTGAAGCTTTCTTT.

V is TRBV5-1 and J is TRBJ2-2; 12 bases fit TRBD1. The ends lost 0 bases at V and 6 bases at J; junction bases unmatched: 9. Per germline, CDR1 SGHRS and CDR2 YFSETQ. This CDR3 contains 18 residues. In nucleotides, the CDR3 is TGCGCCAGCAGCTTGGCCCTCCCGGGACAGGGGGCTGCCGGGGAGCTGTTTTTT. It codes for CASSLALPGQGAAGELFF.

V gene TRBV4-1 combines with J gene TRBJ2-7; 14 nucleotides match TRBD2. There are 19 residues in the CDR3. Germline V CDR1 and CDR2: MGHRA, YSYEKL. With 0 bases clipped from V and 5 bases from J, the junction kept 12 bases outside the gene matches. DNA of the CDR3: TGCGCCAGCAGCCAAGAGTCGGTGACTAGCGGGGGGGCTTCAGACGAGCAGTACTTC. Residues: CASSQESVTSGGASDEQYF.

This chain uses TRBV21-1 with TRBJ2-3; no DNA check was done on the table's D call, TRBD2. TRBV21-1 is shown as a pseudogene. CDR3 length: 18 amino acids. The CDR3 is CASSKKRTSGGVTDTQYF. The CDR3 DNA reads TGTGCCAGCAGCAAAAAAAGGACTAGCGGGGGGGTCACAGATACGCAGTATTTT.

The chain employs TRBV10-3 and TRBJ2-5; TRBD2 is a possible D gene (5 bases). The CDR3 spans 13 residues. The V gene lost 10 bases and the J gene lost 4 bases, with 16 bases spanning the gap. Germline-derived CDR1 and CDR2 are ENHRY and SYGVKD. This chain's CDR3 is CATRTLSAETQYF. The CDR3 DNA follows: TGTGCCACTAGGACTCTTTCGGCAGAGACCCAGTACTTC.

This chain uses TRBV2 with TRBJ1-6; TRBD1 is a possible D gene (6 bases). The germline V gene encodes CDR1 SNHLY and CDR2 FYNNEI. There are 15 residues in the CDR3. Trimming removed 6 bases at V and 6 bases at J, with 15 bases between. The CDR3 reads CASSGSGGSNSPLHF. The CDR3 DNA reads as TGTGCCAGCAGCGGTTCGGGGGGCAGTAATTCACCCCTCCACTTT.

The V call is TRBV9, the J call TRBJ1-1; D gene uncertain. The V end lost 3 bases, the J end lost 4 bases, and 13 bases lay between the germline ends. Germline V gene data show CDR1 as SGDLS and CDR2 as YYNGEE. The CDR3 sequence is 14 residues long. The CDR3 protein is CASSAGELSTEAFF. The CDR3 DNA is TGTGCCAGCAGCGCGGGAGAGCTAAGCACTGAAGCTTTCTTT.

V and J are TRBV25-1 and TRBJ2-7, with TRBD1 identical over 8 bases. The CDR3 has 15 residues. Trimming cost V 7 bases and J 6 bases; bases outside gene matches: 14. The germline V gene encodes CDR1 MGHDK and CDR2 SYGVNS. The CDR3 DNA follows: TGTGCCAGCATGCCCGACAGGGGAGTTACCTCCGAGCAGTACTTC. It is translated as CASMPDRGVTSEQYF.

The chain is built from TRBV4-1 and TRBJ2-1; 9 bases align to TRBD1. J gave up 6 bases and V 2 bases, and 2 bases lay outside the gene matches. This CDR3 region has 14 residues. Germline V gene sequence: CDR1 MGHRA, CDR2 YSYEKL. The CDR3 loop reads CASSQPTGGNEQFF. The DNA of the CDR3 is TGCGCCAGCAGCCAACCGACAGGGGGCAATGAGCAGTTCTTC.

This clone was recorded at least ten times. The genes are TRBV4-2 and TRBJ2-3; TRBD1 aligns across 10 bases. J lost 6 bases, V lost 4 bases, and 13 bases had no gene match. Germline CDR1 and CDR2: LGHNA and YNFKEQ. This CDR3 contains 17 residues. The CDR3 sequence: CASSPWTGTGVGDTQYF. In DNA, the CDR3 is TGTGCCAGCAGCCCCTGGACAGGGACAGGGGTCGGGGATACGCAGTATTTT.

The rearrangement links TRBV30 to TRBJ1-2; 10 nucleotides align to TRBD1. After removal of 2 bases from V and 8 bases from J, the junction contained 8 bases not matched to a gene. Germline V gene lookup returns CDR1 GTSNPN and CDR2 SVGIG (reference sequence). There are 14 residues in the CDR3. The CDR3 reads CAWSMGTGVEGYTF. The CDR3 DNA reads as TGTGCCTGGAGTATGGGGACAGGGGTTGAAGGCTACACCTTC.

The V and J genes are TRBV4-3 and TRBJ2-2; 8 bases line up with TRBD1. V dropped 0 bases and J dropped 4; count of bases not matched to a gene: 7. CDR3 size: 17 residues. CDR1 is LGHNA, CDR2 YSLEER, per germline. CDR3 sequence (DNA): TGCGCCAGCAGCCAAGATCGGGGGACAGGCATCACCGGGGAGCTGTTTTTT. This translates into CASSQDRGTGITGELFF.

The DNA for the CDR3 is TGTGCCAGCAGCTTGGTAGGGGTCGTAAACACTGAAGCTTTCTTT. Amino acids: CASSLVGVVNTEAFF. V and J are TRBV5-5 and TRBJ1-1; a weak D match, TRBD1 (5 bases). Trimming stripped 0 bases from V and 2 bases from J, with 11 bases between. CDR3 length equals 15 residues. Germline CDR1 SGHKS, CDR2 YYEKEE (reference sequence).

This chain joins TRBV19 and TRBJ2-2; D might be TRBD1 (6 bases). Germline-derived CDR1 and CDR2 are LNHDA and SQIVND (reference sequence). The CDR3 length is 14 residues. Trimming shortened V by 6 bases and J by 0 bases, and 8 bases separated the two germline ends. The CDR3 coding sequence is TGTGCCAGTAGAAAGGGGGCGAACACCGGGGAGCTGTTTTTT. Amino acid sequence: CASRKGANTGELFF. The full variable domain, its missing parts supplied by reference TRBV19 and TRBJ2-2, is DGGITQSPKYLFRKEGQNVTLSCEQNLNHDAMYWYRQDPGQGLRLIYYSQIVNDFQKGDIAEGYSVSREKKESFPLTVTSAQKNPTAFYLCASRKGANTGELFFGEGSRLTVL.

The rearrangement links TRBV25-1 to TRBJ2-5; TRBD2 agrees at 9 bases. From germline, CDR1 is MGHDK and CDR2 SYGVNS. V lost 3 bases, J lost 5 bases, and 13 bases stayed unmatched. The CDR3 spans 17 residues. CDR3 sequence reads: CASSDHHGSGGSETQYF. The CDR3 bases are TGTGCCAGCAGTGACCATCATGGTAGCGGGGGTAGTGAGACCCAGTACTTC. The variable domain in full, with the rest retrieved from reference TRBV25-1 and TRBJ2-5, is EADIYQTPRYLVIGTGKKITLECSQTMGHDKMYWYQQDPGMELHLIHYSYGVNSTEKGDLSSESTVSRIRTEHFPLTLESARPSHTSQYLCASSDHHGSGGSETQYFGPGTRLLVL.

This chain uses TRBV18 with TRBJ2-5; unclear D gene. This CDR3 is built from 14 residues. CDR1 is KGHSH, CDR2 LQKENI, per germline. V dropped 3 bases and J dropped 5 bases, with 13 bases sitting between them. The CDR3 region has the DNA TGTGCCAGCTCACCGGAGTCTAGGTCGGAGACCCAGTACTTC. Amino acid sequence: CASSPESRSETQYF.

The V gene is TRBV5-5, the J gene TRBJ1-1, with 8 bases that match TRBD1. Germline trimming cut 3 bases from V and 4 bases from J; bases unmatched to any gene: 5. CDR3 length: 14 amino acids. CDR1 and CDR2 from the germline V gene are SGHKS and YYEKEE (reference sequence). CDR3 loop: CASSSQGGITEAFF. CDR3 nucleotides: TGTGCCAGCAGCTCACAGGGGGGGATCACTGAAGCTTTCTTT.

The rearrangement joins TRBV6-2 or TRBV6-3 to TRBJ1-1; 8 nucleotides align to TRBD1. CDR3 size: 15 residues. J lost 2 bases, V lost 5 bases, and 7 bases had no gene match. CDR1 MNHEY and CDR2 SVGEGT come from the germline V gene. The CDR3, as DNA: TGTGCCAGCAGTGACCATGGGACAGGCAACACTGAAGCTTTCTTT. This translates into CASSDHGTGNTEAFF.

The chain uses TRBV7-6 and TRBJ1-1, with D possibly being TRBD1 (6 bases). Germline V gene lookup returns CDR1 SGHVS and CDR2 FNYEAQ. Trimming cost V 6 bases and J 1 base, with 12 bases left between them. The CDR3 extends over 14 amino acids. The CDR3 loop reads CASSNRDTNTEAFF. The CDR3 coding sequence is TGTGCCAGCAGTAACAGGGATACGAACACTGAAGCTTTCTTT.

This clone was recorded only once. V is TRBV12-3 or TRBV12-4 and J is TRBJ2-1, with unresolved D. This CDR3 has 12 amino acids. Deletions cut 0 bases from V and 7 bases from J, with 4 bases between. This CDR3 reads CASSLALNEQFF. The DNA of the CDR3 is TGTGCCAGCAGTTTAGCTCTAAATGAGCAGTTCTTC.

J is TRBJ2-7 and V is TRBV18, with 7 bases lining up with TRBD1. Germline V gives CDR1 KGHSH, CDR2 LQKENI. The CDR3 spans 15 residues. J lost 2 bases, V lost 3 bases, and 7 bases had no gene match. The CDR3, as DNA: TGTGCCAGCTCACCCCAAGGGGGCCTCACCTACGAGCAGTACTTC. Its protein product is CASSPQGGLTYEQYF.

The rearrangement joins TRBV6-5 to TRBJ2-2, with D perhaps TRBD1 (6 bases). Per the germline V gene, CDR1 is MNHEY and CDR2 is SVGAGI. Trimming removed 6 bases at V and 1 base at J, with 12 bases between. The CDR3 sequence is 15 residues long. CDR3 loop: CASSSQTGNTGELFF. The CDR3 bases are TGTGCCAGCAGCTCCCAGACAGGGAACACCGGGGAGCTGTTTTTT.

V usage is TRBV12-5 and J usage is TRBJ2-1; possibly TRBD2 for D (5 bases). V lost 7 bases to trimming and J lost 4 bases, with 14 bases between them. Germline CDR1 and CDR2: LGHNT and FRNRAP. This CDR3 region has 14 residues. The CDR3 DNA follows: TGTGCTAGTGACCTTACGGGATCATACAATGAGCAGTTCTTC. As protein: CASDLTGSYNEQFF.

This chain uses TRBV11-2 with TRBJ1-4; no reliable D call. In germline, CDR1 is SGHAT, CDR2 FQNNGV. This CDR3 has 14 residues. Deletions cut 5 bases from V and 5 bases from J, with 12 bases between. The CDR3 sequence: CASSLTGRNEKLFF. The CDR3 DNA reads TGTGCCAGCAGCCTTACGGGTAGGAATGAAAAACTGTTTTTT.

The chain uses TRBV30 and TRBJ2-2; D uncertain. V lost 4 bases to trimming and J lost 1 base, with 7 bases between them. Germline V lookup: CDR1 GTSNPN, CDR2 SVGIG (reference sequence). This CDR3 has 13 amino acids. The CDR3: CAWNPGNTGELFF. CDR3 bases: TGTGCCTGGAACCCGGGGAACACCGGGGAGCTGTTTTTT.